This entry lists 4 T cell receptor beta chains sequenced from one sample in a study of PD-1 blockade in classical Hodgkin lymphoma. The method was immunoSEQ multiplex PCR; TCRdb's version includes in-frame clones alone and lacks a portion of them. The data contain about 93,000 clones, 78% of them singletons. Time point specified: cycle 4 day 1 (C4D1), after six to seven weeks of nivolumab. After autologous stem cell transplantation all patients relapsed, and prior brentuximab vedotin exposure differed between cohorts. The source material was peripheral blood mononuclear cells (PBMCs), sampled before the fourth cycle of nivolumab. All receptors come from a human donor with classical Hodgkin lymphoma.

As DNA, the CDR3 is TGCGCCAGCAGCTTGGCCGGGGGGGACACCATATATTTT. Translated: CASSLAGGDTIYF. J is TRBJ1-3 and V is TRBV5-1; the D gene is possibly TRBD1 (5 bases). The CDR3 runs to 13 residues. The V gene's germline CDR1 is SGHRS and CDR2 YFSETQ. V shed 0 bases and J shed 8 bases, with 9 bases lying between them.

The chain couples TRBV6-5 to TRBJ2-5, with TRBD2 matching 13 bases. With the DNA end fitting TRBJ2-7 better, the J assignment may be wrong. CDR3 length: 15 amino acids. Germline V gene data show CDR1 as MNHEY and CDR2 as SVGAGI. CDR3 loop: CASSRGLAGSYEQYF. As DNA, the CDR3 is TGTGCCAGCAGCCGGGGACTAGCGGGGAGTTACGAGCAGTACTTC.

This clone was observed a few times. The chain combines TRBV7-9 with TRBJ1-4; D is unresolved. This CDR3 spans 14 amino acids. The ends were cut back, 1 base at V and 7 bases at J, with 10 bases in the middle. Germline V gives CDR1 SEHNR, CDR2 FQNEAQ (reference sequence). The CDR3, as DNA: TGTGCCAGCAGCTTAGAGGGCGGTATTGAAAAACTGTTTTTT. Encoded protein: CASSLEGGIEKLFF.

V gene TRBV5-6 combines with J gene TRBJ2-7; possible D gene TRBD1, 5 bases. The CDR3 length is 16 residues. Looked up from germline, CDR1 is SGHDT and CDR2 is YYEEEE. Trimming pared 4 bases from V and 5 bases from J, leaving 22 bases between. In DNA, the CDR3 is TGTGCCAGCAGCCTCCCAATGGGGCTGGGAAGGAACGAGCAGTACTTC. Its translation: CASSLPMGLGRNEQYF.